Sequencing of this TCR beta chain was carried out in a study of shared clonotypes between healthy human individuals. Study-wide results and caveats: Across a handful of donors, naive CD4 shared roughly 5.2%, naive CD8 more than 3%, memory CD4 roughly 2.4%, memory CD8 around 0.36%. Read depth was anticipated to influence clonotype sharing among donors. Naive subsets generally exceeded memory subsets in estimated richness.

This clone was seen a handful of times. Its antigen remains unidentified. Study processing details: Filtering was not the same, since immunoSEQ gave junction-only sequences without quality scores. Clones were sequenced by immunoSEQ multiplex PCR, and TCRdb holds only the in-frame ones, with some missing. For V, J and clone size, that table is used; D and trimming come from the DNA. In the table there are about 340,000 clones, about 70% of which are singletons. Looked up from germline, CDR1 is WNHNN and CDR2 is SYGVQD (reference sequence). The CDR3 totals 15 residues. V lost 6 bases, J lost 0 bases, and 8 bases stayed unmatched.

Material: memory CD4+ T cells sorted from blood. Described subset: CD45RA-negative fraction. The sequence came from a man younger than 45 in good health. V usage is TRBV10-1 and J usage is TRBJ2-7, with 7 bases matching TRBD2. This CDR3 is CASSLTSVGSYEQYF. DNA of the CDR3: TGCGCCAGCAGCCTCACTAGCGTAGGCTCCTACGAGCAGTACTTC.